Presented here are 5 T cell receptor beta chains from one specimen sequenced in a study of shared clonotypes between healthy human individuals. The table came from immunoSEQ multiplex PCR; TCRdb's copy has only in-frame clones and leaves some out. Of millions of clones in the sample, around 90% were seen once. The sequencing sample was made of naive CD4+ T cells sorted from blood. Subset described: CD45RA+ positively selected. The origin of the receptors is a man aged 18 to 30 in good health.

The chain joins TRBV5-1 to TRBJ2-5, with TRBD2 matching over 7 bases. The V and J ends lost 3 bases and 3 bases, in that order; junction bases with no gene match: 2. The CDR3 runs to 13 residues. CDR1 is SGHRS, CDR2 YFSETQ, per germline. Here the CDR3 reads CASSWLAEETQYF. In DNA, the CDR3 is TGCGCCAGCAGCTGGCTAGCGGAAGAGACCCAGTACTTC. Complete variable domain (other parts from reference TRBV5-1 and TRBJ2-5): KAGVTQTPRYLIKTRGQQVTLSCSPISGHRSVSWYQQTPGQGLQFLFEYFSETQRNKGNFPGRFSGRQFSNSRSEMNVSTLELGDSALYLCASSWLAEETQYFGPGTRLLVL.

This clone turned up a few times. The chain links TRBV10-3 to TRBJ1-2, with no clear D. CDR1 is ENHRY, CDR2 SYGVKD, per germline. The CDR3 extends over 11 amino acids. The germline V and J ends were trimmed by 6 bases and 8 bases, with 10 bases remaining between them. The CDR3, as DNA: TGTGCCATCAGCCTCGGAGGGGGCTACACCTTC. The encoded protein is CAISLGGGYTF.

This chain joins TRBV7-2 and TRBJ2-1; TRBD2 matches 8 bases. The V gene's germline CDR1 is SGHTA and CDR2 FQGNSA. The trim removed 6 bases at V and 2 bases at J, leaving 6 bases unmatched. CDR3 length: 15 amino acids. This CDR3 reads CASRRAGGTYNEQFF. The CDR3 region has the DNA TGTGCCAGCAGACGGGCGGGGGGCACCTACAATGAGCAGTTCTTC.

This chain links TRBV25-1 with TRBJ2-7, with 7 bases that match TRBD1. The CDR3 covers 15 residues. Per the germline V gene, CDR1 is MGHDK and CDR2 is SYGVNS. V lost 5 bases, J lost 0 bases, and 7 bases stayed unmatched. In DNA form, the CDR3 reads TGTGCCAGCAGTCAGACAGGGCTTCTCTCCTACGAGCAGTACTTC. This gives the protein CASSQTGLLSYEQYF.

This clone has a single count. This sample also contains other DNA sequences that code for the same CDR3. The chain joins TRBV5-1 to TRBJ2-2; D is perhaps TRBD1 (6 bases). CDR1 is SGHRS, CDR2 YFSETQ, per germline. This CDR3 is 15 amino acids long. With 2 bases removed from V and 2 bases from J, the gap between germline ends came to 10 bases. CDR3 protein: CASSLQGSNTGELFF. In nucleotides, the CDR3 is TGCGCCAGCAGCTTACAGGGTTCCAACACCGGGGAGCTGTTTTTT.